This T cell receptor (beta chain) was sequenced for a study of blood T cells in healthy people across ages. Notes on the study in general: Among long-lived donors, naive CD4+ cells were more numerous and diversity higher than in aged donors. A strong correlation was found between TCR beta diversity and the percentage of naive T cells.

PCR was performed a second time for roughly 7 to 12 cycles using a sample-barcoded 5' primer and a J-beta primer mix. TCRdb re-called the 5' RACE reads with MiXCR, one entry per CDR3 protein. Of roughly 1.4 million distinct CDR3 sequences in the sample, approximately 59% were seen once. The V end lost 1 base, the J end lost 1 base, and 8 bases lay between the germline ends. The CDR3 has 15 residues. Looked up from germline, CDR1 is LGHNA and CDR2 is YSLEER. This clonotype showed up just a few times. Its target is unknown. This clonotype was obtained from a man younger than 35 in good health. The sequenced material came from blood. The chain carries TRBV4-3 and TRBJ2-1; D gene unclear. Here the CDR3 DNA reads TGCGCCAGCAGCCAAGCTTCCAGGTCCTACAATGAGCAGTTCTTC. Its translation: CASSQASRSYNEQFF.